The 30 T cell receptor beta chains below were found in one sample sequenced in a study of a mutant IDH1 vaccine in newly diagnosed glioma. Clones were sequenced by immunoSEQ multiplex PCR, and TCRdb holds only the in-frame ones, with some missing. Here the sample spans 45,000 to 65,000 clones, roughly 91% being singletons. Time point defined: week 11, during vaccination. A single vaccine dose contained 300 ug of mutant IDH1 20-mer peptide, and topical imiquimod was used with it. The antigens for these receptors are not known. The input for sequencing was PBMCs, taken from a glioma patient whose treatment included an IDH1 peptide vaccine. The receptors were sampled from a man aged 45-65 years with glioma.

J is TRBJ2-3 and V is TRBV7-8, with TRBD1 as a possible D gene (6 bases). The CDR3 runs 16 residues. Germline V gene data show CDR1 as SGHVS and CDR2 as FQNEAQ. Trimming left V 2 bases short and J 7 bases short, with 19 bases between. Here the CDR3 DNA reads TGTGCCAGCAGCTTACCCCAGAGGGACATTTGGAATACGCAGTATTTT. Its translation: CASSLPQRDIWNTQYF.

The CDR3 region is CASSLGGQGGTEAFF. DNA of the CDR3: TGTGCCAGCAGTTTAGGAGGTCAGGGAGGCACTGAAGCTTTCTTT. The chain uses TRBV28 and TRBJ1-1, with D possibly TRBD1 on 5 matching bases. CDR3 size: 15 residues. The ends were cut back, 2 bases at V and 4 bases at J, with 14 bases in the middle. Germline CDR1 is MDHEN and CDR2 is SYDVKM.

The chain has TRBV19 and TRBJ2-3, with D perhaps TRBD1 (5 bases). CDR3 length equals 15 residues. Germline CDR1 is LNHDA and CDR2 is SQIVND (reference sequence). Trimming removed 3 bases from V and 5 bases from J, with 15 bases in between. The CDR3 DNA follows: TGTGCCAGTAGTATTAGGGAAGGGGTGGGAGATACGCAGTATTTT. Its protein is CASSIREGVGDTQYF.

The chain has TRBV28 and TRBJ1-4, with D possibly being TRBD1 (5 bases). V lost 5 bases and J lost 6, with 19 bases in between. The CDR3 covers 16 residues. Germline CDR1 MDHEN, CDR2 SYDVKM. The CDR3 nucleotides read TGTGCCAGCAGTGGGGCGGCGGGTGGGGGTTATGAAAAACTGTTTTTT. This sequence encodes CASSGAAGGGYEKLFF. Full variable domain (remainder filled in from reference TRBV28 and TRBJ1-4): DVKVTQSSRYLVKRTGEKVFLECVQDMDHENMFWYRQDPGLGLRLIYFSYDVKMKEKGDIPEGYSVSREKKERFSLILESASTNQTSMYLCASSGAAGGGYEKLFFGSGTQLSVL.

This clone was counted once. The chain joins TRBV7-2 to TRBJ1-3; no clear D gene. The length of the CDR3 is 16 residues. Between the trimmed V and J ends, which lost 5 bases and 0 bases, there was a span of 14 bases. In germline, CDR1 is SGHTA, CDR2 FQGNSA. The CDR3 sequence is CASSLQPTSSGNTIYF. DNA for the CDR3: TGTGCCAGCAGCCTACAACCGACAAGCTCTGGAAACACCATATATTTT.

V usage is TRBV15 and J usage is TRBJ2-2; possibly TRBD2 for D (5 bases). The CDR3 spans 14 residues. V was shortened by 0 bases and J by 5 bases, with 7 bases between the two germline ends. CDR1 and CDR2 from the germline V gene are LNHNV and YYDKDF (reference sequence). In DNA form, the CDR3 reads TGTGCCACCAGCAGAGATAGGAGGACCGGGGAGCTGTTTTTT. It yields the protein CATSRDRRTGELFF. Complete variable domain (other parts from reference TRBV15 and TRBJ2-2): DAMVIQNPRYQVTQFGKPVTLSCSQTLNHNVMYWYQQKSSQAPKLLFHYYDKDFNNEADTPDNFQSRRPNTSFCFLDIRSPGLGDTAMYLCATSRDRRTGELFFGEGSRLTVL.

The CDR3: CASSRSGISAWGSFF. CDR3 DNA: TGTGCCAGCAGCCGTAGCGGGATATCAGCCTGGGGATCGTTCTTC. V usage is TRBV7-8 and J usage is TRBJ2-1, with TRBD2 matching over 8 bases. Germline V CDR1 and CDR2: SGHVS, FQNEAQ. V was pared by 5 bases and J by 15 bases, with 18 bases of the junction left unmatched. The CDR3 sequence is 15 residues long. Looking up the rest from reference TRBV7-8 and TRBJ2-1 gives the full variable domain: GAGVSQSPRYKVAKRGQDVALRCDPISGHVSLFWYQQALGQGPEFLTYFQNEAQLDKSGLPSDRFFAERPEGSVSTLKIQRTQQEDSAVYLCASSRSGISAWGSFFGPGTRLTVL.

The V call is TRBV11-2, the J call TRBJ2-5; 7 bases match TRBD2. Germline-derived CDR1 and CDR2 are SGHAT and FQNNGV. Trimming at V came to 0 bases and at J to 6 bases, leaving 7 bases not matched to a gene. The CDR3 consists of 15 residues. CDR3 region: CASSLDAGEGKTQYF. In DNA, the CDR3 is TGTGCCAGCAGCTTAGACGCGGGAGAGGGAAAGACCCAGTACTTC.

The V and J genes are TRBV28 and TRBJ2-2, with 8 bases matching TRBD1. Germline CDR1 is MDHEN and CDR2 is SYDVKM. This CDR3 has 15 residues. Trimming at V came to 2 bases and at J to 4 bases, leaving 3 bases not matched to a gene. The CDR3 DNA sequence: TGTGCCAGCAGTTTACGAGACAGGGGCACCGGGGAGCTGTTTTTT. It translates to CASSLRDRGTGELFF.

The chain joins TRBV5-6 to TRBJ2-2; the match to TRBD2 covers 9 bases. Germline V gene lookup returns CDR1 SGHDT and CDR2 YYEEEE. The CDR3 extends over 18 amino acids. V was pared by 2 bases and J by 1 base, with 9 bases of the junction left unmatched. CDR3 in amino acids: CASSLPGVAGENTGELFF. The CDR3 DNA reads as TGTGCCAGCAGCTTACCCGGGGTAGCGGGGGAGAACACCGGGGAGCTGTTTTTT.

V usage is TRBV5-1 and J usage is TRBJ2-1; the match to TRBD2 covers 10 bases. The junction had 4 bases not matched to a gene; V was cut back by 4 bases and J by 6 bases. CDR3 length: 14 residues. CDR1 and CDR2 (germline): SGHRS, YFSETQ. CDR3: CASSDPSGGNEQFF. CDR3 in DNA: TGCGCCAGCAGCGACCCTAGCGGGGGCAATGAGCAGTTCTTC.

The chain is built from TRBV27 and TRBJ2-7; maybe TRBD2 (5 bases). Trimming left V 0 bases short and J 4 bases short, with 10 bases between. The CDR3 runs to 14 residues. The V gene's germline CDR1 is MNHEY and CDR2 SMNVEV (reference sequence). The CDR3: CASSLSPSSYEQYF. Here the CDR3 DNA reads TGTGCCAGCAGTTTATCTCCTAGCAGTTACGAGCAGTACTTC.

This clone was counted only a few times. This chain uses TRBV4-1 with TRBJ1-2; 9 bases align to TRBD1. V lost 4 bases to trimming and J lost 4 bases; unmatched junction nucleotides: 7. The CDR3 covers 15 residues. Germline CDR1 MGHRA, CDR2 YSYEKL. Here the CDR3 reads CASSPWTGEGYGYTF. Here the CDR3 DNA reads TGCGCCAGCAGCCCGTGGACAGGGGAAGGCTATGGCTACACCTTC.

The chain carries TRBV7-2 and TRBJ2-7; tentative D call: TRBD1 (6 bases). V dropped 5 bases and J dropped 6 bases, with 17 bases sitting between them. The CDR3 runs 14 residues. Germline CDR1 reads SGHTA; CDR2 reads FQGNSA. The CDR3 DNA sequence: TGTGCCAGCAGCGTATTAGGGACACTCTCCGAGCAGTACTTC. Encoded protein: CASSVLGTLSEQYF.

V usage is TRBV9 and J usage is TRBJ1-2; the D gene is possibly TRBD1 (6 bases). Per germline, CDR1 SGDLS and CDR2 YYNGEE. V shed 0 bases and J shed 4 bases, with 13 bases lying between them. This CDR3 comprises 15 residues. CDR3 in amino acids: CASSVATGAGYGYTF. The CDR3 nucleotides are TGTGCCAGCAGCGTAGCGACGGGGGCAGGCTATGGCTACACCTTC. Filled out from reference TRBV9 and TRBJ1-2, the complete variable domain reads DSGVTQTPKHLITATGQRVTLRCSPRSGDLSVYWYQQSLDQGLQFLIQYYNGEERAKGNILERFSAQQFPDLHSELNLSSLELGDSALYFCASSVATGAGYGYTFGSGTRLTVV.

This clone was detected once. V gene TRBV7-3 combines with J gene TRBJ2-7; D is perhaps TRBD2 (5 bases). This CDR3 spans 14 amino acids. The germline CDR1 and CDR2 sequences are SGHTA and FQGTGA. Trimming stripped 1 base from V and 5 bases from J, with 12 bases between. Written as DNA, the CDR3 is TGTGCCAGCAGCTTAAGGGCGGGCCGGGACGAGCAGTACTTC. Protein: CASSLRAGRDEQYF.

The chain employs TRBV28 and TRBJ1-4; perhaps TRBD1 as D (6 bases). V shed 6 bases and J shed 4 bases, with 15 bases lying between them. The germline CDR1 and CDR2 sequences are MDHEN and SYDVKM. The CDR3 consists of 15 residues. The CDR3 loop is CASSHRVRINEKLFF. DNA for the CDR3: TGTGCCAGCAGCCACAGGGTTCGTATTAATGAAAAACTGTTTTTT.

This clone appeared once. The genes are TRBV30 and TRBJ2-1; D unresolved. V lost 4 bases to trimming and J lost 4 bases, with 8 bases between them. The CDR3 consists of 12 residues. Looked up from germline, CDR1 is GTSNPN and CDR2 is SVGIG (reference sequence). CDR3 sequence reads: CAWTPEYNEQFF. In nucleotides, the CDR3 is TGTGCCTGGACGCCGGAGTACAATGAGCAGTTCTTC.

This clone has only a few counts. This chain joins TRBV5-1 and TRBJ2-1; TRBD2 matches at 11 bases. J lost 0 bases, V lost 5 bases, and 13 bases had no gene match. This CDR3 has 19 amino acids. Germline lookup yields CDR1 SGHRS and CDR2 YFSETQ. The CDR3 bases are TGCGCCAGCAGTTCAATAGGGACTAGCGGAACGAGCTCCTACAATGAGCAGTTCTTC. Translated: CASSSIGTSGTSSYNEQFF.

The chain's CDR3 is CAISEPGQGHGYTF. CDR3 DNA sequence: TGTGCCATCAGTGAGCCGGGACAGGGGCATGGCTACACCTTC. V is TRBV10-3 and J is TRBJ1-2; 10 positions agree with TRBD1. This CDR3 region has 14 residues. V lost 2 bases, J lost 6 bases, and 3 bases stayed unmatched. Germline values: CDR1 ENHRY, CDR2 SYGVKD.

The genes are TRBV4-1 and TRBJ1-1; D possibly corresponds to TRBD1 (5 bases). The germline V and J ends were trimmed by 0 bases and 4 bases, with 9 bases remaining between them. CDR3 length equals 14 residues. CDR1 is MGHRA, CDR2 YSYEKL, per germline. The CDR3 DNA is TGCGCCAGCAGCCAAGATTCAGGGATCACTGAAGCTTTCTTT. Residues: CASSQDSGITEAFF.

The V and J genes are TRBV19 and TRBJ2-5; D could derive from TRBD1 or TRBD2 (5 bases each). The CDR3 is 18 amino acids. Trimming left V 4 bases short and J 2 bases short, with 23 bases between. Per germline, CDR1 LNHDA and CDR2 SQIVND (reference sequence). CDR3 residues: CASSTPPGRGKWQETQYF. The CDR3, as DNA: TGTGCCAGTAGTACGCCCCCGGGAAGGGGTAAATGGCAAGAGACCCAGTACTTC.

The CDR3 nucleotides read TGTGCCAGTAGTCGGGACACATACAATGAGCAGTTCTTC. Translating gives CASSRDTYNEQFF. The V call is TRBV19, the J call TRBJ2-1, with a possible D match to TRBD1 (6 bases). The ends were cut back, 5 bases at V and 4 bases at J, with 9 bases in the middle. The CDR3 consists of 13 residues. The germline gives CDR1 LNHDA, CDR2 SQIVND (reference sequence). The full variable domain, its missing parts supplied by reference TRBV19 and TRBJ2-1, is DGGITQSPKYLFRKEGQNVTLSCEQNLNHDAMYWYRQDPGQGLRLIYYSQIVNDFQKGDIAEGYSVSREKKESFPLTVTSAQKNPTAFYLCASSRDTYNEQFFGPGTRLTVL.

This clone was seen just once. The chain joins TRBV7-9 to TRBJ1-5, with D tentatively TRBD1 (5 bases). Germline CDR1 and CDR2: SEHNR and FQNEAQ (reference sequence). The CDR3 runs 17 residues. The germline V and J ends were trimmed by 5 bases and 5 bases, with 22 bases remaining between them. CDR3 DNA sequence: TGTGCCAGCAGCCCACTGCCCGAGGTCAGGGTCCATCAGCCCCAGCATTTT. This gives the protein CASSPLPEVRVHQPQHF.

CDR3 loop: CASSRGRSPTQETQYF. The CDR3 nucleotides read TGCGCCAGCAGCCGGGGACGGAGCCCCACTCAAGAGACCCAGTACTTC. The rearrangement links TRBV5-1 to TRBJ2-5; perhaps D is TRBD1 or TRBD2 (5 bases each). Trimming pared 4 bases from V and 2 bases from J, leaving 18 bases between. This CDR3 region has 16 residues. Germline V lookup: CDR1 SGHRS, CDR2 YFSETQ.

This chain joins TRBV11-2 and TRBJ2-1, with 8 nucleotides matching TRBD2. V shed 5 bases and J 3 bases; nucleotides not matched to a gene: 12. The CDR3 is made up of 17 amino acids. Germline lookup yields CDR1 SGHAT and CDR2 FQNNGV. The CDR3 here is CASSLQFLAGSYNEQFF. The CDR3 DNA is TGTGCCAGCAGCCTACAATTCTTAGCGGGAAGCTACAATGAGCAGTTCTTC. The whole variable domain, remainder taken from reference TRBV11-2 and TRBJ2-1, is EAGVAQSPRYKIIEKRQSVAFWCNPISGHATLYWYQQILGQGPKLLIQFQNNGVVDDSQLPKDRFSAERLKGVDSTLKIQPAKLEDSAVYLCASSLQFLAGSYNEQFFGPGTRLTVL.

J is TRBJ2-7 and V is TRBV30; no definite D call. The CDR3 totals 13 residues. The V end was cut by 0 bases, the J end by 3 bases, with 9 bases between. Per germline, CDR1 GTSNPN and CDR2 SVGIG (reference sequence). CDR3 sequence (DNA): TGTGCCTGGAGTGTTAGCAGTTACTACGAGCAGTACTTC. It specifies CAWSVSSYYEQYF.

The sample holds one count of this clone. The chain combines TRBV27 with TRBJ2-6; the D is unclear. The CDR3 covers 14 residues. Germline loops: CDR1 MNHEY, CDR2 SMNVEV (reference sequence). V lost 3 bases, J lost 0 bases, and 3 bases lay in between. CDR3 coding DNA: TGTGCCAGCAGTTTTAACTCTGGGGCCAACGTCCTGACTTTC. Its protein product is CASSFNSGANVLTF.

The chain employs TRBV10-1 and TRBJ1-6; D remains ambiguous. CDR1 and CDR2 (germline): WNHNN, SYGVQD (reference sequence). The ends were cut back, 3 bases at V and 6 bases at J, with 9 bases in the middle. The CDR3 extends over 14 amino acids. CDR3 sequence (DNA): TGCGCCAGCAGTGACTGGAACAGTAATTCACCCCTCCACTTT. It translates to CASSDWNSNSPLHF.

CDR3 residues: CASRRERGRRNTGELFF. CDR3 DNA sequence: TGCGCCAGCAGACGCGAGAGGGGGCGAAGGAACACCGGGGAGCTGTTTTTT. The chain joins TRBV4-1 to TRBJ2-2, with 7 bases aligning to TRBD1. Germline CDR1 reads MGHRA; CDR2 reads YSYEKL. CDR3 length: 17 amino acids. With V trimmed by 6 bases and J by 1 base, 11 bases remained unmatched.